This T cell receptor (beta chain) appears in the sequencing data of a study of CD8+CD57+ T cells in acquired aplastic anemia. Study outcomes and limitations: Patients and controls shared some 30 CD8+ CDR3 sequences, highly expressed in patients.

Genomic DNA, serving as template, underwent TCR beta VDJ and CDR3 profiling. TCRdb processed the reads anew with MiXCR; each CDR3 protein has one entry. Of fewer than 200,000 distinct CDR3 sequences listed, 45% to 55% were seen once; the top ten hold 0.85% to 1.2%. In this sample, this clonotype turned up once. The antigen remains unidentified. Germline V lookup: CDR1 SGHVS, CDR2 FNYEAQ. After removal of 1 base from V and 2 bases from J, the junction contained 4 bases not matched to a gene. The CDR3 runs to 16 residues. Sequencing involved patients with CD8+CD57+ cell expansion previously shown by flow cytometry.

Material for sequencing was sorted CD4+, CD8+, or CD8+CD57+ T cells (not recorded which) from PBMCs. The V gene is TRBV7-6, the J gene TRBJ1-2; 10 bases match TRBD1. The source is a human donor with aplastic anemia. CDR3 loop: CASSLGVGQGNYGYTF. The CDR3 DNA sequence: TGTGCCAGCAGCTTAGGGGTGGGACAGGGGAACTATGGCTACACCTTC. Supplemented by reference TRBV7-6 and TRBJ1-2, the full variable domain reads GAGVSQSPRYKVTKRGQDVALRCDPISGHVSLYWYRQALGQGPEFLTYFNYEAQQDKSGLPNDRFSAERPEGSISTLTIQRTEQRDSAMYRCASSLGVGQGNYGYTFGSGTRLTVV.